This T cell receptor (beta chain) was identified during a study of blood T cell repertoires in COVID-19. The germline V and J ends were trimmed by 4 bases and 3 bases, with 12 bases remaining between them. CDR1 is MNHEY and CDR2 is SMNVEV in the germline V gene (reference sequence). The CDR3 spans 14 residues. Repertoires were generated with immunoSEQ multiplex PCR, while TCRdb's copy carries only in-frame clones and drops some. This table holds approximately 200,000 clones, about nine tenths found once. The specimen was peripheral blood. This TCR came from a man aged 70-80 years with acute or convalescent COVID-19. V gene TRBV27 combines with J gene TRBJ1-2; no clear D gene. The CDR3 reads CASSSYGSDYGYTF. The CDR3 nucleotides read TGTGCCAGCAGTTCTTATGGGAGTGACTATGGCTACACCTTC.